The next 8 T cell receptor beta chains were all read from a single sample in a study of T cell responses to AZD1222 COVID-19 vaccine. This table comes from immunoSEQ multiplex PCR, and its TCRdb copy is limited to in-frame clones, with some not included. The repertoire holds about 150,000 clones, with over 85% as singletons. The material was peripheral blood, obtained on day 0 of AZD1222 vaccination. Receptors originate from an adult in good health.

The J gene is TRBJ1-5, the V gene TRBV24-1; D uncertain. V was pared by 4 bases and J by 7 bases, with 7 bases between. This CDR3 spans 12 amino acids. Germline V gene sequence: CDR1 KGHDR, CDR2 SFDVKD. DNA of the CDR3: TGTGCCACCAGTGAAGGTTGGCAGCCCCAGCATTTT. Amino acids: CATSEGWQPQHF.

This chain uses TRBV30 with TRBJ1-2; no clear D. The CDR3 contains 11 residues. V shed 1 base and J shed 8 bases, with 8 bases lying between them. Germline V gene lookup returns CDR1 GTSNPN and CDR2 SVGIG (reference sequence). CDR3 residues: CAWSEVQGYTF. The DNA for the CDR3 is TGTGCCTGGAGTGAGGTGCAAGGCTACACCTTC.

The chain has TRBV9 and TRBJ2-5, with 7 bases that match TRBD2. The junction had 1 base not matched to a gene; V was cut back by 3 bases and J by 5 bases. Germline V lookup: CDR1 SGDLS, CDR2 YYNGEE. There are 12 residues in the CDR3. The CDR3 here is CASSGGGETQYF. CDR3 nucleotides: TGTGCCAGCAGCGGGGGAGGGGAGACCCAGTACTTC.

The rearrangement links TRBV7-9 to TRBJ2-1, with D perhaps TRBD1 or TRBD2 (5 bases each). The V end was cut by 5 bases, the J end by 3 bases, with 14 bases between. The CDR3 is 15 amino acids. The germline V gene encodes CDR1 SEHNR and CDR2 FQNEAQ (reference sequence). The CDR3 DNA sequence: TGTGCCAGCAGCCCCTGGGGACCAATCTACAATGAGCAGTTCTTC. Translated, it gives CASSPWGPIYNEQFF.

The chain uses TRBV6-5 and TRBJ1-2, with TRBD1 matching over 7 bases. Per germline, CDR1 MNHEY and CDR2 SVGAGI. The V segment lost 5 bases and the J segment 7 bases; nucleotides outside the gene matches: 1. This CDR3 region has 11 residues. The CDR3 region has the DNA TGTGCCAGCAGTCAGGGGGGTGGCTACACCTTC. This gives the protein CASSQGGGYTF.

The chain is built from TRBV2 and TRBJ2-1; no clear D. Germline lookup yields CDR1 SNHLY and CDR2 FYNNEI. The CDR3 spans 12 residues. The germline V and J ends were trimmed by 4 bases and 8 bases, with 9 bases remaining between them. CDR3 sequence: CASSGSRDEQFF. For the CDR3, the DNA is TGTGCCAGCAGTGGATCAAGGGATGAGCAGTTCTTC.

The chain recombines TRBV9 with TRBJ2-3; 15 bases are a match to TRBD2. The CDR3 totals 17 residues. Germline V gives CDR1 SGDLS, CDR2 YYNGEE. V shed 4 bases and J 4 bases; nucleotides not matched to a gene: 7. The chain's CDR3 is CASSPRTSGGASDTQYF. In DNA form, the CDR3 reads TGTGCCAGCAGCCCTCGGACTAGCGGGGGGGCTTCAGATACGCAGTATTTT. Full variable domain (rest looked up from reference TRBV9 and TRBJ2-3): DSGVTQTPKHLITATGQRVTLRCSPRSGDLSVYWYQQSLDQGLQFLIQYYNGEERAKGNILERFSAQQFPDLHSELNLSSLELGDSALYFCASSPRTSGGASDTQYFGPGTRLTVL.

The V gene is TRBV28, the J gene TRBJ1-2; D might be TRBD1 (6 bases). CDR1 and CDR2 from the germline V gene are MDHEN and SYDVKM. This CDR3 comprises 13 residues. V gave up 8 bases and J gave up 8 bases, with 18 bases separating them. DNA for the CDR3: TGTGCCAGCTCCCGAACAGGGTCACGGGGCTACACCTTC. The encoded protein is CASSRTGSRGYTF.